The 8 T cell receptor beta chains reported below all come from one sample, sequenced in a study of post-analysis software for immune sequencing data (dated by TCRdb to 2015 to 2017). Study-wide conclusions, independent of this receptor: Patients showed significantly higher frequencies than controls for five TRBV segments, among them TRBV5-6, TRBV5-1 and TRBV20-1.

For these receptors, no antigen is known. Library preparation was by PCR. The sequencing machine was an Illumina HiSeq 2500. To reduce PCR and sequencing biases, unique molecular identifiers were built into the TCR beta cDNA libraries. TCRdb reprocessed the public reads (quality trimming at Q25 with fastp, clone calling with MiXCR) and kept in-frame beta chains. Each CDR3 protein gets just one entry, which takes the most common genes and DNA from the rows behind it. This sample is represented by roughly 580,000 distinct CDR3 sequences; 44% of them were singletons. The top ten hold under 2% of the sample. What was sequenced was blood. The receptors come from a girl between 10 and 17 years old with multiple sclerosis.

This clonotype was detected a few times. This chain links TRBV5-1 with TRBJ2-1, with TRBD1 as a possible D gene (6 bases). Germline V CDR1 and CDR2: SGHRS, YFSETQ. Deletions cut 0 bases from V and 8 bases from J, with 18 bases between. The CDR3 has 16 amino acids. This CDR3 is CASSLAHRDPLDEQFF. CDR3 in DNA: TGCGCCAGCAGCTTGGCCCACAGGGACCCGTTGGATGAGCAGTTCTTC.

Concerning this clonotype itself: An end of the junction differs from the germline gene, which may be a read error. The chain combines TRBV27 with TRBJ2-6, with TRBD1 as a possible D gene (6 bases). This CDR3 comprises 17 residues. CDR1 and CDR2 (germline): MNHEY, SMNVEV (reference sequence). DNA of the CDR3: TGTGCCAGCAGTTTATCGTTTGGGGCGCCAGGGGCCAGCGTCCTGACTTTC. Its protein is CASSLSFGAPGASVLTF.

This clonotype was seen a few times. A read error may produce the germline difference seen at one junction end. The V and J genes are TRBV7-9 and TRBJ1-2; 8 bases are shared with TRBD1. The CDR3 covers 15 residues. Germline assignment: CDR1 SEHNR and CDR2 FQNEAQ (reference sequence). The CDR3 loop reads CAGSISTGVGYGYTF. CDR3 DNA sequence: TGTGCCGGCAGCATTTCGACAGGGGTCGGCTATGGCTACACCTTC.

This chain joins TRBV5-1 and TRBJ1-3; possible D gene TRBD1, 5 bases. This CDR3 contains 14 residues. The germline gives CDR1 SGHRS, CDR2 YFSETQ. V was pared by 5 bases and J by 5 bases, with 14 bases between. CDR3 nucleotides: TGCGCCAGCAGACCGGACACGGTTAGAAACACCATATATTTT. Translation: CASRPDTVRNTIYF.

The sample holds a few counts of this clonotype. V is TRBV9 and J is TRBJ2-4; TRBD1 might be the D (5 bases). The DNA end favors TRBJ2-7, so the J call may be wrong. The CDR3 sequence is 12 residues long. Germline V gene data show CDR1 as SGDLS and CDR2 as YYNGEE. CDR3 sequence: CASGRTYHEQYF. As DNA, the CDR3 is TGTGCCAGCGGGCGGACATACCACGAGCAGTACTTC.

With regard to this clonotype: The CDR3 does not close with the conserved phenylalanine or tryptophan, likely indicating a read error. The chain employs TRBV29-1 and TRBJ2-5; perhaps TRBD2 as D (5 bases). Germline lookup yields CDR1 SQVTM and CDR2 ANQGSEA. V dropped 0 bases and J dropped 7 bases, with 15 bases sitting between them. The CDR3 has 14 amino acids. Here the CDR3 DNA reads TGCAGCGTTGAAGATCAGAGGGCCCTTCTGACCCAGTACCTC. Its translation is CSVEDQRALLTQYL.

This chain connects TRBV7-9 to TRBJ2-3; TRBD1 might be the D (6 bases). V was pared by 5 bases and J by 2 bases, with 14 bases between. The CDR3 spans 15 residues. Looked up from germline, CDR1 is SEHNR and CDR2 is FQNEAQ (reference sequence). CDR3 amino acids: CASSLGQISTDTQYF. As DNA, the CDR3 is TGTGCCAGCAGCCTCGGACAGATCTCCACAGATACGCAGTATTTT.

A word on this clonotype: A much larger clone differs by one base, so this may be a read error. The J gene is TRBJ1-2, the V gene TRBV12-3 or TRBV12-4; TRBD1 might be the D (5 bases). The CDR3 covers 14 residues. Deletions cut 5 bases from V and 5 bases from J, with 15 bases between. The CDR3 nucleotides read TGTGCCAGCAGTGTTGGCGGGGCCGAGTATGGCTACACCTTC. Its protein is CASSVGGAEYGYTF.